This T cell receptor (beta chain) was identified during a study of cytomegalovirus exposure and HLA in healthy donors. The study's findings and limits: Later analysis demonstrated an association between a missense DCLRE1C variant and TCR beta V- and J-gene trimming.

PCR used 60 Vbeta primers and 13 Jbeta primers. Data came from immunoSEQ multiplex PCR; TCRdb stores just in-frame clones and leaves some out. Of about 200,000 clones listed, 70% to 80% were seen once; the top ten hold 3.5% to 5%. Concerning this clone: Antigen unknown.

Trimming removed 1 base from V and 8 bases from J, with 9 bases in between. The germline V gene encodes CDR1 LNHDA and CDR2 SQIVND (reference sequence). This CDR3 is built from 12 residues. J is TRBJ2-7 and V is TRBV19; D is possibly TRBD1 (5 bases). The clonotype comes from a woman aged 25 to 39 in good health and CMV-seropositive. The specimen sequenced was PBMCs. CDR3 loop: CASSIGQGKQYF. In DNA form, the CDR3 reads TGTGCCAGTAGTATAGGGCAGGGAAAGCAGTACTTC.